The clone carrying this T cell receptor beta chain was observed once. Its antigen is as yet unknown. The data were taken from a study of T cell responses to AZD1222 COVID-19 vaccine. Overall study findings and caveats: At baseline, seropositivity was found in only a handful of AZD1222 recipients. Mapped onto spike, vaccine-associated CD4 TCRs spanned it and were dominant at 160-218 and 743-854.

The assay was immunoSEQ multiplex PCR, and TCRdb's table has in-frame clones only and misses some. In the table there are about 110,000 clones, roughly 88% of which are singletons. This clonotype originated in an adult in good health. This material consisted of peripheral blood, taken on day 0 of AZD1222 vaccination.

The CDR3 region has the DNA TGTGCCAGCCTTCAGAGCGGGATCCTCAATGAGCAGTTCTTC. Translating gives CASLQSGILNEQFF. The chain is built from TRBV7-2 and TRBJ2-1; 7 bases are shared with TRBD2. The germline V gene has CDR1 SGHTA and CDR2 FQGNSA. Germline trimming cut 8 bases from V and 6 bases from J; bases unmatched to any gene: 10. This CDR3 has 14 amino acids.